One sample yielded the 2 T cell receptor beta chains listed below, sequenced in a study of blood T cells in healthy people across ages. It was with a sample-barcoded 5' primer and a J-beta primer mix that a second PCR of roughly 7 to 12 cycles was run. MiXCR, applied by TCRdb to the 5' RACE reads, yields one record per CDR3 protein. This table has about a million distinct CDR3 sequences, about two fifths appearing once. Sequenced sample: blood. These receptors all stem from a man aged 18 to 29 in good health.

The chain combines TRBV14 with TRBJ2-2; D not resolved. V was pared by 0 bases and J by 2 bases, with 16 bases between. Germline V gene data show CDR1 as SGHDN and CDR2 as FVKESK. This CDR3 contains 18 residues. In nucleotides, the CDR3 is TGTGCCAGCAGCCAAGAGATTCGAGTCCCACCTAACACCGGGGAGCTGTTTTTT. Translation: CASSQEIRVPPNTGELFF.

The chain combines TRBV20-1 with TRBJ2-5; the D is unclear. V lost 1 base and J lost 1, with 13 bases in between. This CDR3 is 15 amino acids long. The germline gives CDR1 DFQATT, CDR2 SNEGSKA (reference sequence). CDR3 DNA: TGCAGTGCTAGAGGCAAAGGTCTTATCCAAGAGACCCAGTACTTC. It codes for CSARGKGLIQETQYF.